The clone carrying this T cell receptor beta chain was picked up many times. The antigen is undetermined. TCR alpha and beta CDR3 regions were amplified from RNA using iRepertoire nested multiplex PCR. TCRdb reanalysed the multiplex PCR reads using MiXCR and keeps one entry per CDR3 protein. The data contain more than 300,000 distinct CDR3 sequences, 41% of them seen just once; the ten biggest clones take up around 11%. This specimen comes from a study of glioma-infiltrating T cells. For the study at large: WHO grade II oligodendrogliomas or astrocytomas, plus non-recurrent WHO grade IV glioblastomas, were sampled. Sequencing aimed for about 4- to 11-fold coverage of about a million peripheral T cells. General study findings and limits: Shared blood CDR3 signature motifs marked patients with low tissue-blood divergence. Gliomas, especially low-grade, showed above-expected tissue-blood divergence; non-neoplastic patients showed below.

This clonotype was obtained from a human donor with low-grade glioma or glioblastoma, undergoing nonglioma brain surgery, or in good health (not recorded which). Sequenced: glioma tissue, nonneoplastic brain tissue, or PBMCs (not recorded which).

As DNA, the CDR3 is TGTGCCAGCAGTTCCGAGACCAGCACGCAGTATTTT. It encodes CASSSETSTQYF. The chain employs TRBV28 and TRBJ2-3, with D unclear. The CDR3 consists of 12 residues. CDR1 is MDHEN, CDR2 SYDVKM, per germline. The V end was cut by 4 bases, the J end by 9 bases, with 11 bases between.